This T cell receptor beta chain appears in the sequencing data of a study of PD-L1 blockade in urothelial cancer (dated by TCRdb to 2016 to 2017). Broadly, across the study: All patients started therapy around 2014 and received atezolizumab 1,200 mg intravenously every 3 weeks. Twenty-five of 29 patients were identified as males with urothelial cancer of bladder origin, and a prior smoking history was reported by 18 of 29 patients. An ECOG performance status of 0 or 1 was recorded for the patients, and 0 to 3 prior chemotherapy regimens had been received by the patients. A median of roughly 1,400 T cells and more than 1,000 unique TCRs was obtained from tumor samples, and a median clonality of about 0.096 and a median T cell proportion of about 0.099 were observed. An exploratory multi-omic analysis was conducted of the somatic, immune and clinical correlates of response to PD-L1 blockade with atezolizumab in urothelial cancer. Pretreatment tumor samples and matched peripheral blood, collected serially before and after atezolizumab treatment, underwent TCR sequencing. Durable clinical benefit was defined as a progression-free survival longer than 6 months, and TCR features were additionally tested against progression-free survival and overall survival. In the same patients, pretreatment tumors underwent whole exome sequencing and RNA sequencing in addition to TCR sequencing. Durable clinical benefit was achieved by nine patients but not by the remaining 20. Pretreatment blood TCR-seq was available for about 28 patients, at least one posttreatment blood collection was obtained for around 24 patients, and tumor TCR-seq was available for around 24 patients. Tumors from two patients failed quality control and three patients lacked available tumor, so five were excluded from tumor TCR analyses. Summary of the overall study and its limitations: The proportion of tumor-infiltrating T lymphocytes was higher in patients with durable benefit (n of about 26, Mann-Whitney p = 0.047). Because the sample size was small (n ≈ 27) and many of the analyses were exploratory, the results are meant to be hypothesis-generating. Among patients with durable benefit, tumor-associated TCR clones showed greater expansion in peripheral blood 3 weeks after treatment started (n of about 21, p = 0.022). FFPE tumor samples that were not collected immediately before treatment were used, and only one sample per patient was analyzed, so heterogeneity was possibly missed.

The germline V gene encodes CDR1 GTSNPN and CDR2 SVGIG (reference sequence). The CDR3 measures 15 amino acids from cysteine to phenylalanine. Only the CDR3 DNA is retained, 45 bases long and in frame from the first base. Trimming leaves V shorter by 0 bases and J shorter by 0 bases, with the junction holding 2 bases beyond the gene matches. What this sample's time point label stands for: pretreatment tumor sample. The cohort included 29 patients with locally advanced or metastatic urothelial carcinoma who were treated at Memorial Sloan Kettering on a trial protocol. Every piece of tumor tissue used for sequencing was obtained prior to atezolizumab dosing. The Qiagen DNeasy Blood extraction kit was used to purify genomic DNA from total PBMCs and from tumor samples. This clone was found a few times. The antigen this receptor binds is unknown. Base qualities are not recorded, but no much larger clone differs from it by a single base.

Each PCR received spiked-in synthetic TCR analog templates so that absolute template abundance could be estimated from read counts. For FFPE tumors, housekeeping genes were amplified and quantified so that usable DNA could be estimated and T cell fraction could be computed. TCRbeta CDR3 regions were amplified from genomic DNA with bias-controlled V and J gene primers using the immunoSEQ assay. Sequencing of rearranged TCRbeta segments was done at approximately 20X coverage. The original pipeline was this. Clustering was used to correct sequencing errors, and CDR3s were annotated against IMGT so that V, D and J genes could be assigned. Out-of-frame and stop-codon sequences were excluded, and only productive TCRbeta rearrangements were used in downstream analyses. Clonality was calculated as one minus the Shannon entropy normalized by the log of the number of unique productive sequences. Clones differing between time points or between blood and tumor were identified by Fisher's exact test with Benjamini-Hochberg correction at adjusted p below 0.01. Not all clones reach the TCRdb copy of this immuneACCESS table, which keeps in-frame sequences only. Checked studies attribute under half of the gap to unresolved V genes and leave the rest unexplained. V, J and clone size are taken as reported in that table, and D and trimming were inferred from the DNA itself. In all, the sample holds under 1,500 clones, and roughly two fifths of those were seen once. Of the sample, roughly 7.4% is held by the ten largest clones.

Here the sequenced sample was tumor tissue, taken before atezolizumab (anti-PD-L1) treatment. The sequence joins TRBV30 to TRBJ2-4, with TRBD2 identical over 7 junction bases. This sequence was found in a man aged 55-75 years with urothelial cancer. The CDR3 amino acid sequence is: CAWSVGLLAKNIQYF. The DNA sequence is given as TGTGCCTGGAGTGTGGGACTATTAGCCAAAAACATTCAGTACTTC. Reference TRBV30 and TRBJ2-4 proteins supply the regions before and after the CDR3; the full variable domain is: SQTIHQWPATLVQPVGSPLSLECTVEGTSNPNLYWYRQAAGRGLQLLFYSVGIGQISSEVPQNLSASRPQDRQFILSSKKLLLSDSGFYLCAWSVGLLAKNIQYFGAGTRLSVL.